This TCR beta chain was observed in a study of untreated major depressive disorder. The CDR3 runs 13 residues. CDR1 is SQVTM and CDR2 is ANQGSEA in the germline V gene. V was pared by 4 bases and J by 5 bases, with 14 bases between. All participants were of European descent. Findings and limits, study-wide: CD4+ T cells from depressed patients used TRBV05-01 (Vbeta 5.1) more often than controls.

This table comes from immunoSEQ multiplex PCR, and its TCRdb copy is limited to in-frame clones, with some not included. The repertoire holds 20,000 or so clones, with about 89% as singletons. About this clone: The target antigen is unknown.

The sequence came from a woman aged 25 to 45 in good health. This rearrangement joins TRBV29-1 to TRBJ2-5; either TRBD1 or TRBD2 may supply D (5 bases each). The sequenced material came from CD4+ T cells from PBMCs. Here the CDR3 DNA reads TGCAGCGTTGCAGGGCTAGCTTGGGAGACCCAGTACTTC. Protein product: CSVAGLAWETQYF.